These 3 T cell receptor beta chains were sequenced from one sample in a study of blood T cell repertoires in COVID-19. TCRdb's copy holds only in-frame clones and misses some; the assay was immunoSEQ multiplex PCR. The sample holds over 15,000 clones, around 73% seen once. Source material: peripheral blood. Receptors originate from a man aged 60 to 75 with active or convalescent COVID-19.

V gene TRBV5-1 combines with J gene TRBJ2-5; maybe TRBD2 (6 bases). The CDR3 covers 14 residues. With 2 bases removed from V and 1 base from J, the gap between germline ends came to 9 bases. CDR1 and CDR2 from the germline V gene are SGHRS and YFSETQ. CDR3 nucleotide sequence: TGCGCCAGCAGCTTCGGGGGAGGCCAAGAGACCCAGTACTTC. Protein sequence: CASSFGGGQETQYF. The full variable domain, in which reference TRBV5-1 and TRBJ2-5 provide the parts outside the CDR3, is KAGVTQTPRYLIKTRGQQVTLSCSPISGHRSVSWYQQTPGQGLQFLFEYFSETQRNKGNFPGRFSGRQFSNSRSEMNVSTLELGDSALYLCASSFGGGQETQYFGPGTRLLVL.

The rearrangement joins TRBV5-6 to TRBJ1-2; D gene ambiguous. The CDR3 loop spans 14 amino acids. Germline CDR1 reads SGHDT; CDR2 reads YYEEEE. V lost 0 bases and J lost 0, with 6 bases in between. The CDR3 region is CASSLGSANYGYTF. CDR3 coding DNA: TGTGCCAGCAGCTTGGGGAGCGCTAACTATGGCTACACCTTC.

This chain connects TRBV2 to TRBJ1-1; 9 bases are shared with TRBD1. V trimming: 9 bases; J trimming: 4 bases; junction bases outside the gene matches: 6. Germline V gene data show CDR1 as SNHLY and CDR2 as FYNNEI. The length of the CDR3 is 13 residues. The CDR3: CASRQGEGTEAFF. The CDR3 DNA follows: TGTGCCAGTAGACAGGGGGAGGGCACTGAAGCTTTCTTT.